This T cell receptor beta chain was observed in a study of shared clonotypes between healthy human individuals. The CDR3 is made up of 15 amino acids. Germline values: CDR1 MDHEN, CDR2 SYDVKM. Unmatched junction bases numbered 5, after V lost 4 bases and J lost 2 bases. Every immunoSEQ plate was one replicate of a subset's evenly spread DNA. 150 to 250 ng DNA, approximately 31,000 T cell genomes, went into each sorted-subset replicate PCR. Repertoires were generated with immunoSEQ multiplex PCR, while TCRdb's copy carries only in-frame clones and drops some. The data show about 1.1 million clones, roughly 80% seen once.

The chain is built from TRBV28 and TRBJ1-1; 9 bases align to TRBD1. Sample: memory CD4+ T cells from PBMCs. Subset noted: CD45RA-negative fraction. The TCR was taken from a man between 18 and 35 years old in good health. Some clones in this sample may be carry-over from other donors' samples. For the CDR3, the DNA is TGTGCCAGCAGTTATAGGGGACAGGGTAACACTGAAGCTTTCTTT. Translated: CASSYRGQGNTEAFF.